Each of the 14 T cell receptor beta chains below was sequenced from the same sample in a study of blood T cell repertoires in COVID-19. The method was immunoSEQ multiplex PCR; TCRdb's version includes in-frame clones alone and lacks a portion of them. The sample has approximately 230,000 clones, 88% seen once. Sequencing used peripheral blood. The receptors were sampled from a woman aged 40-49 years who had recovered from COVID-19.

Only a few counts were recorded for this clone. The chain employs TRBV6-1 and TRBJ2-2; possible D gene TRBD1, 5 bases. The CDR3 runs 14 residues. CDR1 and CDR2 (germline): MNHNS, SASEGT. V was clipped by 6 bases and J by 2 bases, with 10 bases between them. For the CDR3, the DNA is TGTGCCAGCAGAGACAGTCACAACACCGGGGAGCTGTTTTTT. As protein: CASRDSHNTGELFF.

This chain links TRBV2 with TRBJ2-7, with 7 positions matching TRBD1. The CDR3 runs to 15 residues. Germline loops: CDR1 SNHLY, CDR2 FYNNEI. V was pared by 5 bases and J by 6 bases, with 13 bases of the junction left unmatched. The CDR3 coding sequence is TGTGCCAGCAGTTACGGGACAGTCACAACCCTCGAGCAGTACTTC. Protein product: CASSYGTVTTLEQYF. Complete variable domain (other parts from reference TRBV2 and TRBJ2-7): EPEVTQTPSHQVTQMGQEVILRCVPISNHLYFYWYRQILGQKVEFLVSFYNNEISEKSEIFDDQFSVERPDGSNFTLKIRSTKLEDSAMYFCASSYGTVTTLEQYFGPGTRLTVT.

The chain employs TRBV7-9 and TRBJ1-1; possible D gene TRBD1, 5 bases. CDR3 length: 15 amino acids. The V gene's germline CDR1 is SEHNR and CDR2 FQNEAQ (reference sequence). Trimming shortened V by 2 bases and J by 0 bases, and 10 bases separated the two germline ends. The CDR3 protein is CASSLQGFLNTEAFF. The CDR3 DNA sequence: TGTGCCAGCAGCTTACAGGGATTTTTGAACACTGAAGCTTTCTTT.

This clone was seen a single time. The chain couples TRBV29-1 to TRBJ1-2, with 12 nucleotides matching TRBD1. V gave up 6 bases and J gave up 8 bases; unmatched junction bases: 22. Germline CDR1 SQVTM, CDR2 ANQGSEA. The CDR3 runs to 18 residues. The CDR3 is CSVLTPGQGAIWARGYTF. In nucleotides, the CDR3 is TGCAGCGTGCTGACCCCGGGACAGGGGGCAATCTGGGCAAGAGGCTACACCTTC.

V is TRBV9 and J is TRBJ2-1, with 7 bases fitting TRBD2. CDR3 length: 16 amino acids. Losses at the gene ends were 0 bases for V and 8 bases for J; bases not matched to a gene: 11. Per the germline V gene, CDR1 is SGDLS and CDR2 is YYNGEE. CDR3 in amino acids: CASSVVRSGGGDEQFF. As DNA, the CDR3 is TGTGCCAGCAGCGTAGTTCGGTCGGGGGGAGGCGATGAGCAGTTCTTC.

The chain combines TRBV27 with TRBJ2-7; weak D call: TRBD2 (6 bases). In germline, CDR1 is MNHEY, CDR2 SMNVEV (reference sequence). V lost 2 bases to trimming and J lost 0 bases, with 8 bases between them. The CDR3 extends over 14 amino acids. This CDR3 is CASSLRGNSYEQYF. Here the CDR3 DNA reads TGTGCCAGCAGTTTACGGGGGAACTCCTACGAGCAGTACTTC.

The J gene is TRBJ2-3, the V gene TRBV9, with 11 bases that match TRBD2. V was pared by 2 bases and J by 1 base, with 3 bases of the junction left unmatched. This CDR3 is 16 amino acids long. CDR1 is SGDLS, CDR2 YYNGEE, per germline. The CDR3 is CASSVPTSGGTDTQYF. CDR3 coding DNA: TGTGCCAGCAGCGTCCCGACTAGCGGGGGCACAGATACGCAGTATTTT.

This chain uses TRBV30 with TRBJ1-3, with no clear D. Germline-derived CDR1 and CDR2 are GTSNPN and SVGIG (reference sequence). There are 14 residues in the CDR3. V shed 4 bases and J shed 0 bases, with 10 bases lying between them. In nucleotides, the CDR3 is TGTGCCTGGACAGGCGTACACTCTGGAAACACCATATATTTT. Amino acids: CAWTGVHSGNTIYF.

This chain links TRBV12-3 or TRBV12-4 with TRBJ2-5; 9 positions match TRBD1. Trimming removed 4 bases from V and 6 bases from J; junction bases left unmatched: 3. The CDR3 consists of 13 residues. CDR3 coding DNA: TGTGCCAGCAGTTACAGGGGGCGAAAGACCCAGTACTTC. Translating gives CASSYRGRKTQYF.

J is TRBJ2-3 and V is TRBV5-1, with D maybe TRBD2 (7 bases). This CDR3 is 13 amino acids long. Germline V gene data show CDR1 as SGHRS and CDR2 as YFSETQ. Trimming stripped 7 bases from V and 6 bases from J, with 15 bases between. The CDR3 protein is CASWGGAEDTQYF. CDR3 in DNA: TGCGCCAGCTGGGGGGGGGCAGAGGATACGCAGTATTTT.

This clone occurred once. The V and J genes are TRBV11-3 and TRBJ2-1; 9 nucleotides agree with TRBD1. V shed 3 bases and J 9 bases; nucleotides not matched to a gene: 12. Germline V gene sequence: CDR1 SGHNT, CDR2 YENEEA. The CDR3 is made up of 16 amino acids. The CDR3, as DNA: TGTGCCAGCAGCTTCGGACAGGGGACGGTCGGGTCTGAGCAGTTCTTC. Translation: CASSFGQGTVGSEQFF.

This chain joins TRBV5-6 and TRBJ2-7, with D uncertain. Per the germline V gene, CDR1 is SGHDT and CDR2 is YYEEEE. Trimming removed 4 bases from V and 6 bases from J, with 8 bases in between. This CDR3 is 11 amino acids long. For the CDR3, the DNA is TGTGCCAGCAGCGCGCCGGGCGAGCAGTACTTC. This codes for CASSAPGEQYF.

Here the CDR3 reads CARALAALEQYF. The CDR3 DNA follows: TGTGCCAGGGCTTTAGCTGCCTTGGAGCAGTACTTC. The chain has TRBV6-6 and TRBJ2-7; no clear D. The ends were cut back, 9 bases at V and 7 bases at J, with 16 bases in the middle. Looked up from germline, CDR1 is MNHNY and CDR2 is SVGAGI (reference sequence). The CDR3 length is 12 residues.

This clone appeared once. The chain recombines TRBV5-8 with TRBJ1-5, with TRBD1 matching 7 bases. Germline CDR1 is SGHTS and CDR2 is YDEGEE. CDR3 size: 15 residues. V shed 7 bases and J 4 bases; nucleotides not matched to a gene: 11. Here the CDR3 DNA reads TGTGCCAGCGCCGGGGCAGGGGGTATGAATCAGCCCCAGCATTTT. Translation gives CASAGAGGMNQPQHF.